The clone carrying this T cell receptor (beta chain) was picked up a small number of times. Its specificity is not known. The data stem from a study of blood T cells in healthy people across ages. As for the study in general: Template switching recovered approximately one barcoded beta molecule for every two T cells. General study points: Per million T cells, TCR beta diversity dropped about linearly as age rose.

It was with a sample-barcoded 5' primer and a J-beta primer mix that a second PCR of about 7 to 12 cycles was run. Each CDR3 protein is one row after TCRdb ran MiXCR on the 5' RACE reads. This sample carries fewer than 1.5 million distinct CDR3 sequences, roughly 40% of them seen once, and the ten largest clones take approximately 7.9%. The V gene end was trimmed by 7 bases and the J gene end by 11 bases; junction bases not matched to a gene: 5. Germline V CDR1 and CDR2: MNHNS, SASEGT. The CDR3 covers 11 residues. The receptor was isolated from a woman younger than 35 in good health. The sequenced sample consisted of blood. This rearrangement joins TRBV6-1 to TRBJ2-7; 10 nucleotides align to TRBD2. This chain's CDR3 is CASILAGAKYF. The CDR3 DNA reads as TGTGCCAGCATCCTAGCGGGGGCCAAGTACTTC.